The source of this TCR beta chain is a study of T cell repertoires in cytomegalovirus infection. About the research overall: It was recently identified HLA-C-restricted and well-studied HLA-B-restricted CMV epitopes that the study used. Study outcomes and limitations: HLA-C-restricted CMV-specific TCR beta clonotypes were dominant in the ex vivo response.

This clonotype has a handful of counts. Its specificity is not known. TCRdb used MiXCR to reprocess the reads, holding one entry per CDR3 protein. The top ten hold roughly 18% of the sample, which has hundreds of thousands of distinct CDR3 sequences, about 33% seen once. V lost 5 bases and J 6 bases, leaving 11 bases between the germline ends. The CDR3 covers 12 residues. Germline CDR1 and CDR2: SGHVS and FQNEAQ. The gene calls are TRBV7-8 and TRBJ2-7, with D possibly matching TRBD2 (6 bases). The TCR comes from a human donor in good health (CMV status not recorded). Some clones in this sample may be carry-over from other donors' samples. The source was cultured PBMCs, collected from culture after CMV antigen stimulation. The CDR3 is CASSQTSGEQYF. CDR3 coding DNA: TGTGCCAGCAGCCAGACTAGTGGCGAGCAGTACTTC.